This is a list of T cell receptor beta chains from one sample in a study of blood T cell repertoires in COVID-19. The method was immunoSEQ multiplex PCR; TCRdb's version includes in-frame clones alone and lacks a portion of them. The sample holds approximately 260,000 clones, 85% to 90% seen once. Sequencing was performed on peripheral blood. These receptors were taken from a man younger than 35 with active or convalescent COVID-19. Each CDR3 is given with its conserved first and last residue. Fields, in order: clone size, V gene, J gene, D gene, CDR3 DNA, CDR3 protein. D genes are given only for firm matches. A clone size is listed for some rows: how often the clone was seen (once, few, many), or a class if it is expanded.

.	TRBV5-1	TRBJ2-3	.	TGCGCCAGCAGCTTGGCGAGCAGGGGAGATACGCAGTATTTT	CASSLASRGDTQYF
once	TRBV5-4	TRBJ1-2	TRBD1	TGTGCCAGCAGCTTGCAGGGGGCCTCCTATGGCTACACCTTC	CASSLQGASYGYTF
.	TRBV21-1	TRBJ2-5	.	TGTGCCAGCAGAGTACTAGCGGGGGAAGAGACCCAGTACTTC	CASRVLAGEETQYF
.	TRBV11-2	TRBJ1-2	.	TGTGCCAGCAGCTCACAGGGTAACTATGGCTACACCTTC	CASSSQGNYGYTF
.	TRBV3-1/TRBV3-2	TRBJ2-5	TRBD1	TGTGCCAGCAGCACCGGGACAGGGAAAGAGACCCAGTACTTC	CASSTGTGKETQYF
.	TRBV27	TRBJ2-7	TRBD2	TGTGCCAGCAGTTTATCCCCTAGCGGGAGGGCCGAGCAGTACTTC	CASSLSPSGRAEQYF
.	TRBV7-2	TRBJ2-7	.	TGTGCCAGCAGCCCACCAACTGCCCTCGAGCAGTACTTC	CASSPPTALEQYF
.	TRBV9	TRBJ2-7	TRBD2	TGTGCCAGCAGCGCGACCGGGACTAGCGCGTACGAGCAGTACTTC	CASSATGTSAYEQYF
.	TRBV6-2/TRBV6-3	TRBJ2-2	.	TGTGCCAGCAGCAACGAACTAGAAACCGGGGAGCTGTTTTTT	CASSNELETGELFF
few	TRBV4-1	TRBJ1-1	TRBD1	TGCGCCAGCAGCAGAGAGAGGGACAGACTAAACACTGAAGCTTTCTTT	CASSRERDRLNTEAFF
.	TRBV21-1	TRBJ2-7	.	TGTGCCAGCAGCAAAGCAGGGACAGCTGGCGGCGAGCAGTACTTC	CASSKAGTAGGEQYF
once	TRBV6-5	TRBJ1-5	TRBD1	TGTGCCAGCAGTCCCGGGACAGGGTCTAATCAGCCCCAGCATTTT	CASSPGTGSNQPQHF
.	TRBV4-2	TRBJ1-4	.	TGTGCCAGCAGCCAAGAGGGCAGGGGAGACGAAAAACTGTTTTTT	CASSQEGRGDEKLFF
.	TRBV5-1	TRBJ2-5	.	TGCGCCAGCAGCCCTATTCCGGGGCAAGAGACCCAGTACTTC	CASSPIPGQETQYF
.	TRBV7-9	TRBJ1-5	.	TGTGCCAGCAGCTTAAACAGAGGGGGTCAGCCCCAGCATTTT	CASSLNRGGQPQHF
once	TRBV29-1	TRBJ1-3	.	TGCAGCGTCTGGGGGGGCCGGGACACGGACTCTGGAAACACCATATATTTT	CSVWGGRDTDSGNTIYF
.	TRBV28	TRBJ1-2	.	TGTGCCAGCAACAAGTCGAACTATGGCTACACCTTC	CASNKSNYGYTF
once	TRBV7-9	TRBJ1-3	.	TGTGCCAGCAGCTTAGTTGAAGCAAACACCATATATTTT	CASSLVEANTIYF
.	TRBV6-1	TRBJ1-2	.	TGTGCCAGCAGTGATATTGGACGGACAGTTGGCTACACCTTC	CASSDIGRTVGYTF
.	TRBV4-1	TRBJ1-1	.	TGCGCCAGCAGCCAAGGATGGGGCGTACCGACTGAAGCTTTCTTT	CASSQGWGVPTEAFF
.	TRBV10-3	TRBJ2-1	.	TGTGCCATCAGTGAAGGCGGAGACGTTTACAATGAGCAGTTCTTC	CAISEGGDVYNEQFF
.	TRBV10-2	TRBJ2-2	.	TGCGCCAGCACTTTGACAGGGAACACCGGGGAGCTGTTTTTT	CASTLTGNTGELFF